These T cell receptor beta chains were read from a single sample in a study of blood T cell repertoires in COVID-19. Repertoires were generated with immunoSEQ multiplex PCR, while TCRdb's copy carries only in-frame clones and drops some. This table has roughly 200,000 clones, 90% to 95% appearing once. Sample: peripheral blood. These receptors originate from a man aged 30 to 45 with COVID-19, enrolled during active disease. Both conserved end residues are part of each CDR3. D genes are given only for firm matches. Clone sizes are given selectively: once, few, many, or a class where the clone is expanded.

V: TRBV19
J: TRBJ1-5
D: TRBD1
size: once
DNA: TGTGCCAGTAGGCCGACAGGGGGGGATCAGCCCCAGCATTTT
CDR3: CASRPTGGDQPQHF

V: TRBV2
J: TRBJ1-2
D: TRBD1
size: .
DNA: TGTGCCAGCAAGATGACAGGGTATGACGGCTACACCTTC
CDR3: CASKMTGYDGYTF

V: TRBV7-2
J: TRBJ2-2
D: .
size: .
DNA: TGTGCCAGCAGCTTAGTTATTACCGCGGCCGGGGAGCTGTTTTTT
CDR3: CASSLVITAAGELFF

V: TRBV5-1
J: TRBJ1-4
D: .
size: .
DNA: TGCGCCAGCTGTCCGGGCCCAATTAAGGGGCGAGAAAAACTGTTTTTT
CDR3: CASCPGPIKGREKLFF

V: TRBV5-1
J: TRBJ1-1
D: .
size: .
DNA: TGCGCCAGCAGCTTGGGCCAGGGGAGATTCACTGAAGCTTTCTTT
CDR3: CASSLGQGRFTEAFF

V: TRBV19
J: TRBJ2-6
D: TRBD2
size: .
DNA: TGTGCCAGTAGTGGAAATAGCGGGGGGGTCTCTGGGGCCAACGTCCTGACTTTC
CDR3: CASSGNSGGVSGANVLTF

V: TRBV6-6
J: TRBJ1-6
D: .
size: .
DNA: TGTGCCAGCAGTCTGACTCTTAATGCCGGGGGTGATTCACCCCTCCACTTT
CDR3: CASSLTLNAGGDSPLHF

V: TRBV12-1
J: TRBJ1-4
D: .
size: .
DNA: TGTGCCAGCAGGGACAGGGTTAATGAAAAACTGTTTTTT
CDR3: CASRDRVNEKLFF

V: TRBV28
J: TRBJ2-7
D: .
size: .
DNA: TGTGCCAGCAGTTTATATGGCGGGTTGGCAGAGCAGTACTTC
CDR3: CASSLYGGLAEQYF

V: TRBV10-1
J: TRBJ1-1
D: TRBD1
size: .
DNA: TGCGCCAGCAGTGCGGGACAGGGGGAAAGAACTGAAGCTTTCTTT
CDR3: CASSAGQGERTEAFF

V: TRBV2
J: TRBJ1-6
D: TRBD1
size: .
DNA: TGTGCCAGCAGCCGAACAGGGGCTAGGAGCTCCTATAATTCACCCCTCCACTTT
CDR3: CASSRTGARSSYNSPLHF

V: TRBV7-9
J: TRBJ1-6
D: .
size: once
DNA: TGTGCCAGCAGTCGGGGGGATTCACCCCTCCACTTT
CDR3: CASSRGDSPLHF

V: TRBV5-4
J: TRBJ2-3
D: TRBD1
size: .
DNA: TGTGCCAGCAGCTTGGTTGTCCAGGGGGTCACAGATACGCAGTATTTT
CDR3: CASSLVVQGVTDTQYF

V: TRBV5-1
J: TRBJ1-6
D: TRBD1
size: .
DNA: TGCGCCAGCAGCTCAATTACACCGGGACAGGATAATTCACCCCTCCACTTT
CDR3: CASSSITPGQDNSPLHF

V: TRBV5-4
J: TRBJ2-7
D: .
size: .
DNA: TGTGCCAGCAGCTTGGTCGGGGGTGGTGGGGAGCAGTACTTC
CDR3: CASSLVGGGGEQYF

V: TRBV5-1
J: TRBJ2-7
D: .
size: .
DNA: TGCGCCAGCAGCTTGAGCCGCAGGGGGGATTACGAGCAGTACTTC
CDR3: CASSLSRRGDYEQYF

V: TRBV9
J: TRBJ1-3
D: .
size: .
DNA: TGTGCCAGCAGCCCCATGGGGGGACTAGTAAACACCATATATTTT
CDR3: CASSPMGGLVNTIYF

V: TRBV4-2
J: TRBJ2-7
D: .
size: few
DNA: TGTGCCAGCAGCCAGGACTCAGGCTACGAGCAGTACTTC
CDR3: CASSQDSGYEQYF

V: TRBV25-1
J: TRBJ1-2
D: .
size: .
DNA: TGTGCCAGCAGTGAATCTCAGGGGATCAATGGCTACACCTTC
CDR3: CASSESQGINGYTF

V: TRBV30
J: TRBJ1-2
D: .
size: .
DNA: TGTGCCTGGAGAATGATTCATCAGGGCTACACCTTC
CDR3: CAWRMIHQGYTF

V: TRBV5-1
J: TRBJ1-5
D: .
size: .
DNA: TGCGCCAGCAGCACCCAGGGAGGACAGCCCCAGCATTTT
CDR3: CASSTQGGQPQHF

V: TRBV13
J: TRBJ2-1
D: TRBD2
size: .
DNA: TGTGCCAGCAGCCCGGGACTAGGATTTGAGCAGTTCTTC
CDR3: CASSPGLGFEQFF